This record looks at one T cell receptor (beta chain) sequence and its context. Its antigen is not identified. The V end was cut by 1 base, the J end by 2 bases, with 12 bases between. This CDR3 is built from 15 residues. The germline CDR1 and CDR2 sequences are MNHEY and SMNVEV (reference sequence). As for time point: persistent/refractory GD, antithyroid drugs over 5 years with positive TRAb. Preparation of the TCR library used RNA extracted from PBMCs. For TCR beta, libraries came from iRepertoire HTBI primers and Arm-PCR of CDR3 regions. TCRdb reprocessed the multiplex PCR reads with MiXCR, giving one entry per CDR3 protein. Of 420,000 or so distinct CDR3 sequences in the sample, 23% are singletons; the top ten hold about 26%. This sample stems from a study of regulatory T cells in long-lasting Graves disease. Study outcomes and limitations: Sharing of public clonotypes was greater in persistent patients (under 3,000) than in new patients (966).

Sequenced here: peripheral blood mononuclear cells (PBMCs), sampled when the disease was refractory, from a patient treated with antithyroid drugs. The receptor was derived from a female donor with Graves disease. The chain carries TRBV27 and TRBJ2-7; perhaps TRBD1 as D (5 bases). The chain's CDR3 is CASSLLGHGAYEQYF. The CDR3 bases are TGTGCCAGCAGTTTATTAGGACACGGAGCCTACGAGCAGTACTTC.